This T cell receptor beta chain was captured in a study of CD8 T cells in ankylosing spondylitis. In making TCR beta libraries, quantitative 5'-RACE with molecular barcodes was used. In TCRdb, the 5' RACE reads were re-called with MiXCR into one record per CDR3 protein. The sample shows some 840,000 distinct CDR3 sequences, around 11% of them seen only once. A note on this clonotype: Its matching antigen is unknown.

Study conclusions and caveats: Clones linked to disease, bearing a CD8+ phenotype, were relatively rare in peripheral blood. Ankylosing spondylitis blood appeared to carry a characteristic TCR beta motif of fewer than 10 highly homologous variants. The clones that were linked to disease were reported to be significantly enriched in matched synovial fluid samples from ankylosing spondylitis patients.

J gave up 2 bases and V 7 bases, and 9 bases lay outside the gene matches. Germline V gene data show CDR1 as MNHNS and CDR2 as SASEGT. The CDR3 runs 16 residues. The source material was blood, either unsorted or a sorted T cell fraction (not recorded which). This clonotype was obtained from a male donor with ankylosing spondylitis. The rearrangement joins TRBV6-1 to TRBJ1-2; 11 nucleotides line up with TRBD1. CDR3 protein: CASTLFRTGGNYGYTF. DNA for the CDR3: TGTGCCAGCACGCTCTTCCGGACAGGGGGCAACTATGGCTACACCTTC.